A single sample gave rise to the 15 T cell receptor beta chains below, sequenced in a study of blood T cell repertoires in COVID-19 (dated by TCRdb to 2018 to 2021). The protocol used for the library was the immunoSEQ multiplex PCR assay. TCRdb stores this immuneACCESS table with in-frame sequences only. Part of the clones is absent; in the studies checked, under half of the shortfall reflects unresolved V genes, and no reason is known for the rest. The sample records 60,000 to 65,000 clones, approximately 84% of which are singletons. Clones ranked in the top ten supply about 15% of the sample. The material sequenced was peripheral blood. These receptors were collected from a man aged 60 to 69 with COVID-19, enrolled during active disease.

There are a few counts of this clone. The CDR3 region has the DNA TGTGCCAGCAGCGACACAGGAGACTCTAATTCACCCCTCCACTTT. This translates into CASSDTGDSNSPLHF. V is TRBV9 and J is TRBJ1-6; weak D call: TRBD1 (5 bases). The V gene's germline CDR1 is SGDLS and CDR2 YYNGEE. This CDR3 is 15 amino acids long. V was pared by 3 bases and J by 6 bases, with 13 bases between.

The gene calls are TRBV24-1 and TRBJ1-5, with D perhaps matching TRBD1 (6 bases). The CDR3 is 12 amino acids. Trimming took off 6 bases at V and 7 bases at J, with 9 bases between the two ends. Germline V CDR1 and CDR2: KGHDR, SFDVKD. The CDR3 sequence: CATSIQGQPQHF. The DNA for the CDR3 is TGTGCCACCAGTATTCAGGGGCAGCCCCAGCATTTT.

This chain links TRBV14 with TRBJ1-2; D remains ambiguous. Germline loops: CDR1 SGHDN, CDR2 FVKESK. The CDR3 contains 13 residues. V lost 3 bases and J 3 bases, leaving 8 bases between the germline ends. This CDR3 reads CASSHDTDYGYTF. The CDR3 DNA reads TGTGCCAGCAGCCACGATACGGACTATGGCTACACCTTC.

The chain recombines TRBV5-1 with TRBJ1-1; 7 bases align to TRBD1. Germline CDR1 reads SGHRS; CDR2 reads YFSETQ. The CDR3 length is 14 residues. V shed 4 bases and J 7 bases; nucleotides not matched to a gene: 10. The CDR3 DNA reads as TGCGCCAGCAGCATTGACAGGGATCTCAATGAAGCTTTCTTT. Translation gives CASSIDRDLNEAFF.

The V call is TRBV9, the J call TRBJ2-6, with D maybe TRBD2 (5 bases). Germline V lookup: CDR1 SGDLS, CDR2 YYNGEE. V was cut by 0 bases and J by 1 base, with 5 bases left in between. This CDR3 is 15 amino acids long. DNA for the CDR3: TGTGCCAGCAGCGTAGGCGGGTCTGGGGCCAACGTCCTGACTTTC. Protein: CASSVGGSGANVLTF.

This clone was counted a single time. The J gene is TRBJ1-5, the V gene TRBV25-1; TRBD1 might be the D (6 bases). The V and J ends lost 2 bases and 2 bases respectively, with 7 bases between them. Germline V gene sequence: CDR1 MGHDK, CDR2 SYGVNS. CDR3 size: 14 residues. CDR3 sequence: CASSERQGNQPQHF. CDR3 in DNA: TGTGCCAGCAGTGAACGACAGGGCAATCAGCCCCAGCATTTT.

This sequence joins TRBV5-4 and TRBJ1-2, with 9 bases matching TRBD1. Germline V gene sequence: CDR1 SGHNT, CDR2 YYREEE (reference sequence). V shed 1 base, J shed 4 bases, and the junction held 2 bases outside the gene matches. The CDR3 loop spans 14 amino acids. This CDR3 reads CASSLTGGLYGYTF. CDR3 bases: TGTGCCAGCAGCTTGACAGGGGGCCTCTATGGCTACACCTTC.

The chain joins TRBV2 to TRBJ2-1; 12 bases match TRBD2. The CDR3 loop spans 14 amino acids. J gave up 9 bases and V 4 bases, and 4 bases lay outside the gene matches. The germline CDR1 and CDR2 sequences are SNHLY and FYNNEI. The CDR3 loop reads CASSGGLAGSEQFF. CDR3 sequence (DNA): TGTGCCAGCAGTGGCGGACTAGCGGGGTCTGAGCAGTTCTTC.

This rearrangement joins TRBV11-2 to TRBJ2-3; D is uncertain. The CDR3 runs 14 residues. Germline lookup yields CDR1 SGHAT and CDR2 FQNNGV. Trimming removed 2 bases from V and 0 bases from J, with 6 bases in between. CDR3 DNA: TGTGCCAGCAGCTTAATTCTAAGCACAGATACGCAGTATTTT. The encoded protein is CASSLILSTDTQYF.

The table lists this clone with a few counts. This chain joins TRBV27 and TRBJ2-5, with D tentatively TRBD2 (6 bases). The germline CDR1 and CDR2 sequences are MNHEY and SMNVEV (reference sequence). The V and J ends lost 6 bases and 5 bases respectively, with 13 bases between them. The CDR3 is made up of 13 amino acids. CDR3 residues: CASRRGTLETQYF. CDR3 nucleotides: TGTGCCAGCAGGCGCGGGACCCTCGAGACCCAGTACTTC.

The chain carries TRBV3-1 (or the pseudogene TRBV3-2) and TRBJ2-1, with a possible D match to TRBD1 (6 bases). This CDR3 spans 15 amino acids. Trimming removed 4 bases at V and 5 bases at J, with 15 bases between. CDR1 is LGHDT and CDR2 is YNNKEL in the germline V gene (reference sequence). The CDR3 DNA reads TGTGCCAGCAGCCCGACCCCACAGGGAAACAATGAGCAGTTCTTC. Translating gives CASSPTPQGNNEQFF.

The chain recombines TRBV10-1 with TRBJ2-7, with 8 bases identical to TRBD2. The CDR3 spans 15 residues. Per the germline V gene, CDR1 is WNHNN and CDR2 is SYGVQD (reference sequence). V gave up 0 bases and J gave up 6 bases; unmatched junction bases: 7. CDR3 coding DNA: TGCGCCAGCAGTGAGTCGGGACTAGATGCGCGCGAGCAGTACTTC. Translated, it gives CASSESGLDAREQYF.

The chain employs TRBV5-4 and TRBJ2-5; tentative D call: TRBD2 (5 bases). This CDR3 spans 16 amino acids. V was clipped by 4 bases and J by 4 bases, with 20 bases between them. Germline CDR1 and CDR2: SGHNT and YYREEE (reference sequence). DNA for the CDR3: TGTGCCAGCAGCGGAGGAACAACTCAGCCGGGAGAGACCCAGTACTTC. Translation gives CASSGGTTQPGETQYF.

The chain couples TRBV7-3 to TRBJ2-1; D possibly corresponds to TRBD1 (6 bases). CDR3 length equals 14 residues. V shed 2 bases and J shed 9 bases, with 14 bases lying between them. CDR1 and CDR2 (germline): SGHTA, FQGTGA. The CDR3 protein is CASSLSRTVGEQFF. CDR3 DNA: TGTGCCAGCAGCTTATCTCGGACAGTGGGTGAGCAGTTCTTC.

This chain uses TRBV7-2 with TRBJ1-5; unclear D gene. Trimming removed 6 bases from V and 5 bases from J, with 11 bases in between. The CDR3 spans 13 residues. Per the germline V gene, CDR1 is SGHTA and CDR2 is FQGNSA. The CDR3: CASRPVGDQPQHF. The CDR3 DNA sequence: TGTGCCAGCAGGCCGGTAGGAGATCAGCCCCAGCATTTT.